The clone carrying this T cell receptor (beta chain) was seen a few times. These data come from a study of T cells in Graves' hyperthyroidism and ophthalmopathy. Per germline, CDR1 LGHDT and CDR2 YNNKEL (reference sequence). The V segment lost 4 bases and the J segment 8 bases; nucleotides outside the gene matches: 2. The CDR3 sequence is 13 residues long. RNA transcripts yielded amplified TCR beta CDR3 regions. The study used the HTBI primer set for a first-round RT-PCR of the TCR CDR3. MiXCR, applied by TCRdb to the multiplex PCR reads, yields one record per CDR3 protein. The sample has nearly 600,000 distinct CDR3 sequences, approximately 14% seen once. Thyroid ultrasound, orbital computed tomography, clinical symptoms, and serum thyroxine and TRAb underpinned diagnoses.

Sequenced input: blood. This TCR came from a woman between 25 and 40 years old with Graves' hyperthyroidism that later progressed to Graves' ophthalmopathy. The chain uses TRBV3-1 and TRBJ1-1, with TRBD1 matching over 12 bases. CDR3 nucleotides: TGTGCCAGCAGCCGGGACAGGGGGCGAGAAGCTTTCTTT. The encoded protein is CASSRDRGREAFF.